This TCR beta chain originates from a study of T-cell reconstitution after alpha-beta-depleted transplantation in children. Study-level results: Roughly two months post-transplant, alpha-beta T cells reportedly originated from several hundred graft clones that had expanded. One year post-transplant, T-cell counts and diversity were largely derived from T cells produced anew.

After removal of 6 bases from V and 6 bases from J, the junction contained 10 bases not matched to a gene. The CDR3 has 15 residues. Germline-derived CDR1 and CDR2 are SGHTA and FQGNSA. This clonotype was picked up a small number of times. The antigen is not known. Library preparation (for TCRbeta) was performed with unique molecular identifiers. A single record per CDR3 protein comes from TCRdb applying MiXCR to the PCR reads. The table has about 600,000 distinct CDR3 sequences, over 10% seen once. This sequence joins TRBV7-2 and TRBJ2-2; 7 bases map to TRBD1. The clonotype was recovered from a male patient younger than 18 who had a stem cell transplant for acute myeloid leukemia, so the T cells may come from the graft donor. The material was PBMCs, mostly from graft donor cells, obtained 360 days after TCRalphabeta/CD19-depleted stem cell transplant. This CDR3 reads CASRSPGGASGELFF. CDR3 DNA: TGTGCCAGCAGGTCACCAGGGGGTGCGTCCGGGGAGCTGTTTTTT.